This T cell receptor (beta chain) was documented in a study of cytomegalovirus exposure and HLA in healthy donors (dated by TCRdb to between 2016 and 2019). Context from the whole study: In an earlier analysis of several hundred of the donors, less than 350 Gb of sequence data and 120 million or so unique TCR beta sequences from 180 million or so T cells were reported. About 330 gigabases of sequencing data and around 80 million unique TCR sequences made up an early release that covered about 640 HLA-typed donors. The genetic ancestry cluster associated with self-reported Caucasian donors included roughly 84% of the roughly 390 genotyped donors. The study was designed to test whether signatures of past pathogen exposure could be identified by cataloging public T cell receptors. Using immunosequencing, the study profiled T cell repertoires from 550 to 750 subjects and related those repertoires to cytomegalovirus serostatus. A separate validation cohort of roughly 130 different subjects was used in addition to the 666-subject first cohort. The study combined high-throughput TCR immunosequencing, statistical association of individual TCRs with disease status, and machine learning to predict cytomegalovirus infection status. In a later analysis, previously published TCR beta repertoires from fewer than 750 donors were re-analyzed and high-resolution HLA genotyping was added so that TCR occurrence patterns could be studied. The later analysis used no new phenotypic data to find candidate immune exposures, relying instead on TCR beta sequences and their occurrence across donors. An earlier analysis of about 620 of the donors applied high-throughput TCR beta sequencing to assess whether each TCR beta V gene segment acted as functional or pseudogenic. Donor age, sex, ethnicity and CMV serostatus were collected together with the repertoire data. A later genetic analysis took genome-wide SNP genotypes for about three fifths of the roughly 670 donors and used that subset as a discovery cohort. Every discovery cohort repertoire had been produced on one sequencing platform. HLA typing covered class I and class II loci at four-digit resolution. Typing coverage differed by locus: A, B, C, DRB1 and DQB1 were typed in roughly 620-630 donors, DQA1 in approximately 520, DPA1 in approximately 600, and DPB1 in 472. Roughly 5 DR-DQ haplotypes were handled as single units for association and clustering, since linkage in the cohort was strong. Across some 400 genotyped donors of the cohort, an average of approximately 240,000 unique TCR beta nucleotide sequences per donor were sequenced, and around 19% of those sequences were non-productive.

Receptor libraries were prepared by the immunoSEQ multiplex PCR assay. A mixture of 60 forward primers for TCR Vbeta segments and 13 reverse primers for TCR Jbeta segments was used in the multiplex PCR. A multiplex PCR assay on genomic DNA amplified the CDR3 region of rearranged TCR beta genes. Amplified TCR beta libraries were sequenced as 87-base-pair reads on the Illumina HiSeq System. The authors' pipeline ran thus. In a later analysis, some 80 million unique TCR beta chains were counted across the 690 or so repertoires, and approximately 11 million of these chains were shared by at least two donors. To remove PCR and sequencing errors, raw reads were error-corrected and collapsed into unique sequences using a nearest-neighbor algorithm that merged closely related sequences. CDR3 sequences were aligned to IMGT reference sequences to assign V, D and J gene segments. For a sequence to be retained, a match of at least six nucleotides was required to both a V gene segment and a J gene segment. A rearrangement was called productive if the CDR3 had no stop codons and remained in frame with V and J, and every other rearrangement was called non-productive. CDR3 was defined according to IMGT convention as the region running from the second conserved V-encoded cysteine to the conserved J-encoded phenylalanine. In an earlier analysis of 587 of the donors, sequences lacking an unambiguous match to a single V gene segment were excluded. An earlier analysis of a few hundred of the donors classified V segments as functional when productive rearrangements were above 56.7% and as segregating when the standard deviation between donors was above 5%. A statistical classification framework was built to diagnose cytomegalovirus status from the catalog of TCR beta chain sequences. In a later analysis, TCR nucleotide sequences were compared against IMGT/GENE-DB human TR gene sequences so that V and J genes could be assigned. In a later analysis, CDR3 sequences and most-parsimonious VDJ recombination scenarios were assigned using the TCRdist pipeline. In a later analysis, each TCR beta chain was defined by its CDR3 amino acid sequence together with its V-gene family, and reads lacking a unique V-gene family were excluded. To address suspected cross-contamination and a sequencing artifact, a later analysis removed approximately 600 highly shared, low-generation-probability nucleotide sequences. In a later analysis, a clonal expansion index for each public chain was calculated from normalized within-repertoire ranks of inferred template counts. In a later analysis, generation probabilities were computed using a VDJ recombination model fitted to out-of-frame rearrangements, and the results were checked against IGoR. Hypergeometric tests were used in a later analysis to score TCR-TCR, TCR-HLA and TCR-CMV co-occurrence, with a repertoire-size bias correction applied to the TCR pairs. False discovery rates were estimated in a later analysis by permuting HLA or CMV assignments 20 times. In a later analysis, co-occurring TCRs were grouped using DBSCAN, and TCRdist sequence similarity was added for clustering within HLA-allele-positive subsets. Co-occurrence clustering excluded repertoires with fewer than 30,000 or more than 120,000 public chains, plus five with anomalous nucleotide sharing. TCRdb provides this immuneACCESS table in a form limited to in-frame rearrangements. Some clones are lacking; in checked studies, under half of them reflect an unresolved V gene, and why the rest are absent is not known. From that table come the V and J calls and clone size; the DNA was used to work out D and trimming. Within this sample are around 160,000 clones, with about 72% of them counted one time only. The ten largest clones add up to 2.2% of the sample.

The cohort was made up of approximately 700 healthy bone marrow donors. At the time of sampling, all cohort members were nominally healthy, though unrecorded immune exposures were likely present. The donor was CMV seropositive and was included in the group of 300 or so seropositive cohort members. A peripheral blood sample was provided by each donor, and peripheral blood mononuclear cells were used for TCR beta sequencing. The Qiagen DNeasy Blood Extraction Kit was used to extract genomic DNA from the blood cell samples. Regarding this clone: Its antigen is still unknown. Nothing much larger sits one base from this clone, and base qualities are not available.

Broad study findings and their caveats: For the cohort, immune exposure information was limited to CMV serostatus. A few of the identified cytomegalovirus-associated TCR beta chains were confirmed in vitro to be specific for cytomegalovirus antigens. According to a later analysis, TCR association rates differed among HLA loci, with DRB1 alleles showing the most associated TCRs and HLA-C alleles showing the fewest. The cohort was sequenced for TCR beta chains only, and without alpha or paired-chain data the features that could be detected were limited. Across donors, most TCR sequences were observed very rarely, whereas some public TCRs were present in many individuals. According to the authors, the approach could potentially be generalized to other disease states and immunological phenotypes. Because counts were too low, 15 to 20 rarely observed V segments, including chromosome 9 orphons, were excluded from the earlier analysis of 587 of the donors. Linkage disequilibrium might explain the correlated functional status among segregating V segments, but an unknown experimental factor could not be ruled out. A later genetic analysis reported fewer N-insertions in productive TCRs among donors in an Asian-associated ancestry cluster than the roughly 620-donor mean. A further reported finding was that TCR beta sequences accurately predicted the HLA-A and HLA-B alleles for most subjects in the first cohort. A cluster of highly shared sequence variants was judged likely to be a technical artifact of the sequencing pipeline. In an earlier analysis of some 540 of the donors, most TCR beta V segments appeared in productive rearrangements about 87% or about 30% of the time, broadly matching IMGT annotations. In a later analysis, HLA-associated TCR beta chains were found to be more clonally expanded and to have lower generation probabilities than equally common non-associated chains. When HLA alleles, especially DR and DQ, strongly co-occurred, attributing TCR associations to individual alleles was difficult. In a later analysis, most CMV-associated TCR beta chains were found to appear HLA-restricted, with HLA associations seemingly driven largely by CMV exposure. At a false discovery rate of 0.05, a later analysis linked approximately 18,000 TCR beta sequences to specific HLA alleles. Presence/absence analyses assumed roughly uniform sequencing depth across donors, an assumption that may not hold. The 87-base-pair reads could not distinguish some IMGT-functional V segments, including TRBV6-2 and TRBV6-3, so those segments were excluded. The study listed approximately 160 TCR beta chains as associated with cytomegalovirus. Because HLA typing was missing for some donors at each locus, association tests included only the typed subset. V-gene and J-gene trimming of TCR beta chains was associated with a missense DCLRE1C variant in a later genetic analysis, and the association was replicated in an independent cohort. Cytomegalovirus status was reported to be diagnosed by the classifier with high specificity and sensitivity in both the original and validation cohorts. In a later analysis, several top co-occurrence clusters were reported to appear linked to parvovirus B19, influenza, CMV and Epstein-Barr virus.

The CDR3 has 14 amino acids, counting the end cysteine and phenylalanine. The DNA shown is the 42-base CDR3, in frame from base 1. Trimming accounts for 3 bases at V and 3 bases at J, while the number of junction bases matched to no gene is 5. According to the germline V gene (reference sequence), CDR1 reads LNHDA and CDR2 reads SQIVND. What was sequenced was PBMCs. This TCR came from a man aged 50 to 60 in good health and CMV-seropositive. The V gene is TRBV19 and the J gene is TRBJ2-7, with 7 bases in between that match TRBD1. The CDR3 protein sequence reads: CASSMAWTGYEQYF. The DNA sequence is TGTGCCAGTAGTATGGCCTGGACAGGCTACGAGCAGTACTTC.